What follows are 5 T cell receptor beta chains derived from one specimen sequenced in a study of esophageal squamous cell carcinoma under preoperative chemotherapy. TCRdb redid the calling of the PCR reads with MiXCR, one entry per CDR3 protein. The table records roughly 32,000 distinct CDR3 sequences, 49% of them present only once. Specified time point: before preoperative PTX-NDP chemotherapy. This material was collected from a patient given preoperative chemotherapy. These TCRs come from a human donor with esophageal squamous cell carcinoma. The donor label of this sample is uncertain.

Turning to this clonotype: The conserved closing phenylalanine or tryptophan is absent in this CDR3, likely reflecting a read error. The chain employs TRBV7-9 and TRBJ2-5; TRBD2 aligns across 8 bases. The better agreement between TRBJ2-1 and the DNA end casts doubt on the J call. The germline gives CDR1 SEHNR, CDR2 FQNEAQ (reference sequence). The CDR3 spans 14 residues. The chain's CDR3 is CASSLMELAETQFS. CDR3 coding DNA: TGTGCCAGCAGCTTAATGGAACTAGCGGAGACCCAGTTCTCG.

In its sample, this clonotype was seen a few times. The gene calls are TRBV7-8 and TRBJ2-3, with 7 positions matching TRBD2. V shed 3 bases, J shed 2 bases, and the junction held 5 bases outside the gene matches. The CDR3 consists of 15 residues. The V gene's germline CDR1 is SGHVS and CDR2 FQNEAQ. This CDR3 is CASSFFRGDTDTQYF. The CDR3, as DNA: TGTGCCAGCAGCTTTTTTCGGGGGGACACAGATACGCAGTATTTT.

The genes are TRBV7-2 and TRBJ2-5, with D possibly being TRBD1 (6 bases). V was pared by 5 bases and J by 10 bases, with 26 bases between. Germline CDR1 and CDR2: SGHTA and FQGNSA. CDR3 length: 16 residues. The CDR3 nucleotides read TGTGCCAGCAGCCGAGGGCGCAGGGGAAATCGAGACATCCAGTACTTC. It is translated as CASSRGRRGNRDIQYF.

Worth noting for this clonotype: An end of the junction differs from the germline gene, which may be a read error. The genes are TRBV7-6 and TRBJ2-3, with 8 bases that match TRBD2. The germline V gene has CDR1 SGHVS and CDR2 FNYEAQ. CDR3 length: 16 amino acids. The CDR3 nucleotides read TGTGCCAGCCGCTTAACGGGGGGGGGGGCCAAAAACACGCAGTATTTC. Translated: CASRLTGGGAKNTQYF.

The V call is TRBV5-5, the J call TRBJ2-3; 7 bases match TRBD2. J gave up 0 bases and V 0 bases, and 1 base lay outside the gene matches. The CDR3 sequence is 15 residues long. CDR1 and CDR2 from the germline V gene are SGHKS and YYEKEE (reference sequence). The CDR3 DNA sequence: TGTGCCAGCAGCTTGGGCGGGAGAAGCACAGATACGCAGTATTTT. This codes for CASSLGGRSTDTQYF.